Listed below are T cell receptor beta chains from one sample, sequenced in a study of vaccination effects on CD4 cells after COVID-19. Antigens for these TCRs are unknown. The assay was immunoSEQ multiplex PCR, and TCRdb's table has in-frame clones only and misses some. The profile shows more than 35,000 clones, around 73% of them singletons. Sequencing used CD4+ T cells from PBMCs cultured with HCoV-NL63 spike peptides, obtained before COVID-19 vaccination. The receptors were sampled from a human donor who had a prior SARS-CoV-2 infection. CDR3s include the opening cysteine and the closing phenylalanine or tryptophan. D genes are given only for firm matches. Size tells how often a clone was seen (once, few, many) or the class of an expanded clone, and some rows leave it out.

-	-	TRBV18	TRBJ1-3	TGTGCCAGCTCACCACCGGCGGGGGCCACGAGAAACACCATATATTTT	CASSPPAGATRNTIYF
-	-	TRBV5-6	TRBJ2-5	TGTGCCAGCAGCTCAACTATCGTCTCGGGACGGATACAAGAGACCCAGTACTTC	CASSSTIVSGRIQETQYF
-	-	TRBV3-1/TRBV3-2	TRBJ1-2	TGTGCCAGCAGCCAGGCTGGGGGCTACACCTTC	CASSQAGGYTF
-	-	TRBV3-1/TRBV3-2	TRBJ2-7	TGTGCCAGCAGCCACCGGGTAACCTACGAGCAGTACTTC	CASSHRVTYEQYF
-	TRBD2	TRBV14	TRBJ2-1	TGTGCCAGCAGCCAAGAGGGGACTAGGTCCCGGCTGCAGTTCTTC	CASSQEGTRSRLQFF
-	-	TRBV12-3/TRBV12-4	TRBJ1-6	TGTGCCAGCAGTTTCAATTCACCCCTCCACTTT	CASSFNSPLHF
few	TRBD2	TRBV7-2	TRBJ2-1	TGTGCCAGCAGCTTAGTACTAGCGTACAATGAGCAGTTCTTC	CASSLVLAYNEQFF
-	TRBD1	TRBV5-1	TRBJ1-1	TGCGCCAGCAGTCTTACTACAGGGGTGATAAAAGCTTTCTTT	CASSLTTGVIKAFF
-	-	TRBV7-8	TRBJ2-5	TGTGCCAGCAGCTTATGGGGGACCCAAGAGACCCAGTACTTC	CASSLWGTQETQYF
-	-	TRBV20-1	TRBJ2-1	TGCAGTGCTAGTAACACAGGCAATGAGCAGTTCTTC	CSASNTGNEQFF
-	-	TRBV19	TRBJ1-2	TGTGCCAGTAGTGCCAGGGGTGGCGGGGATGGCTACACCTTC	CASSARGGGDGYTF
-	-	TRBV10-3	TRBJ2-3	TGTGCCATCCGGGGGAGTGCAGATACGCAGTATTTT	CAIRGSADTQYF
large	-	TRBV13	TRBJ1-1	TGTGCCAGCAGCTTAGCGGACAAGATGAACACTGAAGCTTTCTTT	CASSLADKMNTEAFF
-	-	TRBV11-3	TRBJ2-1	TGTGCCAGCAGCTTATCCCCGGTCGCTGACAATGAGCAGTTCTTC	CASSLSPVADNEQFF
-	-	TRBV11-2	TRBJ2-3	TGTGCCAGCAGCTTGTTCGGGCCGGGGAGCACAGATACGCAGTATTTT	CASSLFGPGSTDTQYF
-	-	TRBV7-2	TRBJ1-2	TGTGCCAGCAGCTTAGCGGCAGAAGACTACACCTTC	CASSLAAEDYTF
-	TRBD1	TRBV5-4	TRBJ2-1	TGTGCCAGCAGCGATCCGGGACAGGGGGGCCTCGGGCAGTTCTTC	CASSDPGQGGLGQFF
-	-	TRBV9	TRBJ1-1	TGTGCCAGCAGCGCCCGTTGGCGGAACACTGAAGCTTTCTTT	CASSARWRNTEAFF
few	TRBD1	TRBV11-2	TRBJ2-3	TGTGCCAGCAGCCCGGGACAGGGGACCACAGATACGCAGTATTTT	CASSPGQGTTDTQYF
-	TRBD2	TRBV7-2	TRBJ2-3	TGTGCCAGCAGCTCGACCTCACTAGCGAGTACAGATACGCAGTATTTT	CASSSTSLASTDTQYF
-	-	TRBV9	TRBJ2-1	TGTGCCAGCAGCGTAAGGGCAGGCTACAATGAGCAGTTCTTC	CASSVRAGYNEQFF
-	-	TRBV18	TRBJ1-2	TGTGCCAGCTCACCGCCCGGATACTATGGCTACACCTTC	CASSPPGYYGYTF
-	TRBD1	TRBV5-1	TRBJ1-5	TGCGCCAGCAGCCCACAGGGGAACAATCAGCCCCAGCATTTT	CASSPQGNNQPQHF
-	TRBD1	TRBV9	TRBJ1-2	TGTGCCAGCAGCGTAGCCCCAGACAGGGGAGACGGCTACACCTTC	CASSVAPDRGDGYTF
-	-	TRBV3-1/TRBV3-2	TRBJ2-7	TGTGCCAGCAGCCATCCGTCACGGGGTGGGCAGTACTTC	CASSHPSRGGQYF
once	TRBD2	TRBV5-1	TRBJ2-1	TGCGCCAGCAGCTTGTTGCTAGCGGGGGGGAATGAGCAGTTCTTC	CASSLLLAGGNEQFF
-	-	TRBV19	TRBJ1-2	TGTGCCAGCAGGACCCACCCTCTCCTAGGGTTCGATGGCTACACCTTC	CASRTHPLLGFDGYTF
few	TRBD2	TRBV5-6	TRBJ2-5	TGTGCCAGCAGCGCGGGGGAATGGGAGACCCAGTACTTC	CASSAGEWETQYF
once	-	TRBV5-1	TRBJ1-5	TGCGCCAGCAGCCCGGGGTGGGCTGATCAGCCCCAGCATTTT	CASSPGWADQPQHF
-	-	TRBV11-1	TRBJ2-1	TGTGCCAGCAGCCCGGACCGGAGCTCCTACAATGAGCAGTTCTTC	CASSPDRSSYNEQFF
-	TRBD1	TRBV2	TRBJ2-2	TGTGCCAGCAGAGACAGGGTCGCAGGCGGGGAGCTGTTTTTT	CASRDRVAGGELFF
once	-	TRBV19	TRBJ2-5	TGTGCCAGTAGTAAGGACCCCGGGAGCCAAGAGACCCAGTACTTC	CASSKDPGSQETQYF
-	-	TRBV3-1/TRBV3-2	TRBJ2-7	TGTGCCAGCACCATCGACGGCTCGTCAAGCTCCTACGAGCAGTACTTC	CASTIDGSSSSYEQYF
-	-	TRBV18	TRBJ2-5	TGTGCCAGCTCACGCGAGAGGGCGGCCGAGACCCAGTACTTC	CASSRERAAETQYF
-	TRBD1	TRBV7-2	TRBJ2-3	TGTGCCAGCAGCTACTCCGGGACAGGGATGACAGATACGCAGTATTTT	CASSYSGTGMTDTQYF
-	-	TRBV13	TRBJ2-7	TGTGCCAGCAGCTTAAGGCCTAGCGACTCCTACGAGCAGTACTTC	CASSLRPSDSYEQYF
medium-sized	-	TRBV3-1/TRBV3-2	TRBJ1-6	TGTGCCAGCAGCCAAAGGGGGATGTCACCCCTCCACTTT	CASSQRGMSPLHF
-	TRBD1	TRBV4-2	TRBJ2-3	TGTGCCAGCAGCCAAGCACTAGGACAGGAGACAGATACGCAGTATTTT	CASSQALGQETDTQYF
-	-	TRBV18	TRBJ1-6	TGTGCCAGCTCCAGAAGCAGAGACGACTATTCACCCCTCCACTTT	CASSRSRDDYSPLHF
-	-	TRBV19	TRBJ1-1	TGTGCCAGTAGTTCCGCCCGGGACTTTGAAGCTTTCTTT	CASSSARDFEAFF
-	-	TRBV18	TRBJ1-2	TGTGCCAGCTCACCTATCATAGGAACTGGCTACACCTTC	CASSPIIGTGYTF
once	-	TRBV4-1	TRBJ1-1	TGCGCCAGCAGCCGGCAGGGCAACACTGAAGCTTTCTTT	CASSRQGNTEAFF
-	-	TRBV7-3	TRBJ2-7	TGTGCCAGCAGCTCGGGACCGCGATACGAGCAGTACTTC	CASSSGPRYEQYF
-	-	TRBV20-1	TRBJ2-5	TGCAGTGCTAGTCTGGCGGGGACCGAAGAGACCCAGTACTTC	CSASLAGTEETQYF
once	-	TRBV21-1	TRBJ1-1	TGTGCCAGCCAGGGGGAACTTGGAGGGTTCACTGAAGCTTTCTTT	CASQGELGGFTEAFF
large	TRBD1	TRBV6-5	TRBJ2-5	TGTGCCAGCAGCTCGCCAACAGGGGGCTTGAAGACCCAGTACTTC	CASSSPTGGLKTQYF
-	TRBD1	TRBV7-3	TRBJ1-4	TGTGCCAGCAGCACTCGACAGGGGCCAGGGACAACTAATGAAAAACTGTTTTTT	CASSTRQGPGTTNEKLFF
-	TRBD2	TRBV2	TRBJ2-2	TGTGCCAGCAGTGAAGCGGCCCGGGGGGGCACCGGGGAGCTGTTTTTT	CASSEAARGGTGELFF
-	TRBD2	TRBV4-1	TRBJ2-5	TGCGCCAGCAGCCTGGCACTAGCGGGGGGGCTGGAGACCCAGTACTTC	CASSLALAGGLETQYF